The 9 T cell receptor beta chains presented below share a single source sample, sequenced in a study of Graves' ophthalmopathy and Graves' hyperthyroidism. As the template, RNA transcripts were used to amplify TCR beta CDR3 regions. After a first-round RT-PCR with HTBI primers, a second-round multiplex PCR was run. TCRdb used MiXCR to reprocess the multiplex PCR reads, holding one entry per CDR3 protein. This sample yields about 1.2 million distinct CDR3 sequences, of which 35% to 40% are seen a single time; approximately 12% belongs to the top ten. The sequencing sample was made of peripheral blood or thyroid tissue (not recorded which). Source of these receptors: an adult man with Graves' hyperthyroidism.

This clonotype has just a few counts. CDR3 bases: TGTGCCAGCAGAGAAAACACAGATACGCAGTATTTT. Protein sequence: CASRENTDTQYF. The gene calls are TRBV25-1 and TRBJ2-3; D unresolved. V gave up 6 bases and J gave up 2 bases, with 6 bases separating them. CDR3 length: 12 residues. Germline CDR1 and CDR2: MGHDK and SYGVNS. Full variable domain (missing parts from reference TRBV25-1 and TRBJ2-3): EADIYQTPRYLVIGTGKKITLECSQTMGHDKMYWYQQDPGMELHLIHYSYGVNSTEKGDLSSESTVSRIRTEHFPLTLESARPSHTSQYLCASRENTDTQYFGPGTRLTVL.

Notes on this clonotype: This could be a read error, since a much larger clone is one nucleotide away. The gene calls are TRBV20-1 and TRBJ1-1; no definite D call. The V and J ends lost 2 bases and 0 bases respectively, with 13 bases between them. This CDR3 contains 15 residues. Germline-derived CDR1 and CDR2 are DFQATT and SNEGSKA (reference sequence). The CDR3 region has the DNA TGCAGTGCTAGAAATGTAGTACAAGTGAACACTGAAGCTTTCTTT. Translation gives CSARNVVQVNTEAFF.

The chain uses TRBV5-1 and TRBJ2-2; 8 positions match TRBD2. V shed 6 bases and J 1 base; nucleotides not matched to a gene: 26. The CDR3 extends over 22 amino acids. Looked up from germline, CDR1 is SGHRS and CDR2 is YFSETQ. The CDR3 loop reads CASIPLLAREREFSENTGELFF. The CDR3 nucleotides read TGCGCCAGCATTCCCCTACTCGCCAGGGAGCGGGAGTTCTCTGAGAACACCGGGGAGCTGTTTTTT. The variable domain in full, with the rest retrieved from reference TRBV5-1 and TRBJ2-2, is KAGVTQTPRYLIKTRGQQVTLSCSPISGHRSVSWYQQTPGQGLQFLFEYFSETQRNKGNFPGRFSGRQFSNSRSEMNVSTLELGDSALYLCASIPLLAREREFSENTGELFFGEGSRLTVL.

The chain employs TRBV2 and TRBJ2-7; 9 positions match TRBD1. This CDR3 is 15 amino acids long. CDR1 and CDR2 (germline): SNHLY, FYNNEI. With V trimmed by 5 bases and J by 3 bases, 8 bases remained unmatched. The CDR3: CASSPTDRGVYEQYF. The CDR3 nucleotides are TGTGCCAGCAGTCCGACGGACAGGGGAGTCTACGAGCAGTACTTC.

CDR3 DNA sequence: TGCAGTGCACAAGACAGGGAGGATGGCTACACCTTC. Translating gives CSAQDREDGYTF. This chain joins TRBV20-1 and TRBJ1-2; 7 bases fit TRBD1. This CDR3 comprises 12 residues. Unmatched junction bases numbered 7, after V lost 6 bases and J lost 6 bases. Germline assignment: CDR1 DFQATT and CDR2 SNEGSKA (reference sequence).

Concerning this clonotype: The junction does not match germline at one end; this may be a read error. The J gene is TRBJ2-7, the V gene TRBV12-3 or TRBV12-4; perhaps TRBD1 as D (5 bases). This CDR3 contains 12 residues. The CDR3 is CVSSRQGYEQYF. In nucleotides, the CDR3 is TGTGTCAGCAGCCGTCAGGGCTACGAGCAGTACTTC.

This clonotype showed up many times. This chain connects TRBV19 to TRBJ1-1; D is perhaps TRBD1 (5 bases). The germline V and J ends were trimmed by 6 bases and 6 bases, with 11 bases remaining between them. Germline V gene data show CDR1 as LNHDA and CDR2 as SQIVND (reference sequence). This CDR3 is 12 amino acids long. Here the CDR3 reads CASRGRDSEAFF. For the CDR3, the DNA is TGTGCCAGTAGGGGACGGGACTCTGAAGCTTTCTTT. Together with reference TRBV19 and TRBJ1-1, the CDR3 gives the full variable domain: DGGITQSPKYLFRKEGQNVTLSCEQNLNHDAMYWYRQDPGQGLRLIYYSQIVNDFQKGDIAEGYSVSREKKESFPLTVTSAQKNPTAFYLCASRGRDSEAFFGQGTRLTVV.

The chain recombines TRBV10-3 with TRBJ1-5; D is ambiguous. CDR3 size: 15 residues. The V gene's germline CDR1 is ENHRY and CDR2 SYGVKD. Trimming pared 3 bases from V and 0 bases from J, leaving 9 bases between. The DNA for the CDR3 is TGTGCCATCAGTGAACGGGCGGTTAGCAATCAGCCCCAGCATTTT. This encodes CAISERAVSNQPQHF.

Many counts were recorded for this clonotype. The J gene is TRBJ1-5, the V gene TRBV6-1, with D unresolved. The CDR3 covers 15 residues. V dropped 6 bases and J dropped 0 bases, with 12 bases sitting between them. Per germline, CDR1 MNHNS and CDR2 SASEGT. The CDR3 reads CASSQAIHSNQPQHF. In nucleotides, the CDR3 is TGTGCCAGCAGCCAGGCAATCCATAGCAATCAGCCCCAGCATTTT.